This record looks at one T cell receptor (beta chain) sequence and its context. Its antigen is unidentified. TCRdb ran MiXCR on the 5' RACE reads and lists one entry per CDR3 protein. The sample yields about 140,000 distinct CDR3 sequences, around 15% seen once. The sample comes from a study of T-cell memory formation after mild COVID-19. Findings and caveats of the study: Among contracting clones, CD4+ were mainly CM/EM and CD8+ enriched in EMRA.

This CDR3 region has 12 residues. V was pared by 2 bases and J by 4 bases, with 6 bases between. Germline CDR1 SEHNR, CDR2 FQNEAQ (reference sequence). Sample: PBMCs or a T cell subset sorted from them (not recorded which). This receptor was taken from an adult woman who had mild COVID-19 (a few samples of this study predate the infection). Cell type and time point are not known. The chain links TRBV7-9 to TRBJ2-7, with D maybe TRBD1 (5 bases). As DNA, the CDR3 is TGTGCCAGCAGCTTATCAGGGTACGAGCAGTACTTC. Translated: CASSLSGYEQYF.